Following are 31 T cell receptor beta chains from one sample sequenced in a study of cytomegalovirus exposure and HLA in healthy donors (dated 2017 in TCRdb). The protocol used for the library was the immunoSEQ multiplex PCR assay. A mixture of 60 forward primers for TCR Vbeta segments and 13 reverse primers for TCR Jbeta segments was used in the multiplex PCR. This immuneACCESS table, as held by TCRdb, lists in-frame sequences with V and J called but not all clones. Of the missing ones, under half trace to an unresolved V gene in checked studies; the others have no known cause. Recorded for this sample are 200,000 to 250,000 clones; around four fifths of them occurred a single time. Roughly 2.5% of the sample goes to the ten largest clones. What was sequenced was PBMCs. The receptors were gathered from a woman aged 40-49 years in good health and CMV-seronegative.

In this sample, this clone turned up once. J is TRBJ2-2 and V is TRBV6-5; TRBD1 might be the D (5 bases). CDR3 length: 16 amino acids. Germline CDR1 MNHEY, CDR2 SVGAGI. Deletions cut 2 bases from V and 4 bases from J, with 14 bases between. CDR3 DNA: TGTGCCAGCAGTTACGAACCAGGGATGGGCACCGGGGAGCTGTTTTTT. It codes for CASSYEPGMGTGELFF.

This sequence joins TRBV5-4 and TRBJ2-7; 10 bases are shared with TRBD2. This CDR3 has 18 residues. Looked up from germline, CDR1 is SGHNT and CDR2 is YYREEE (reference sequence). With V trimmed by 2 bases and J by 2 bases, 13 bases remained unmatched. As DNA, the CDR3 is TGTGCCAGCAGCTTAGATCCCTCCACTAGCGGGAAAGCCTACGAGCAGTACTTC. Translation: CASSLDPSTSGKAYEQYF.

The rearrangement links TRBV21-1 to TRBJ1-3. TRBV21-1 is reported as a pseudogene. The CDR3 is 17 amino acids. CDR3 sequence (DNA): TGTGCCAGCAGCTTAAGACCGGGAGAGCCCGCTGGAAACACCATATATTTT. Its translation is CASSLRPGEPAGNTIYF.

In its sample, this clone was seen a few times. The J gene is TRBJ2-7, the V gene TRBV5-1; 9 positions agree with TRBD2. V dropped 2 bases and J dropped 0; count of bases not matched to a gene: 3. Germline V gives CDR1 SGHRS, CDR2 YFSETQ. CDR3 length: 15 residues. CDR3 protein: CASSLSSGASYEQYF. DNA of the CDR3: TGCGCCAGCAGCTTATCTAGCGGGGCCTCCTACGAGCAGTACTTC.

This rearrangement joins TRBV18 to TRBJ2-5; D unresolved. Germline CDR1 and CDR2: KGHSH and LQKENI. The CDR3 spans 11 residues. Trimming stripped 6 bases from V and 6 bases from J, with 8 bases between. Here the CDR3 DNA reads TGTGCCAGCTCCGTTAGCCAGACCCAGTACTTC. It codes for CASSVSQTQYF.

The chain is built from TRBV7-9 and TRBJ2-5, with 10 bases matching TRBD1. Germline CDR1 SEHNR, CDR2 FQNEAQ (reference sequence). The length of the CDR3 is 14 residues. Losses at the gene ends were 6 bases for V and 5 bases for J; bases not matched to a gene: 6. The CDR3 sequence is CASRPGQGRETQYF. The DNA of the CDR3 is TGTGCCAGCAGGCCGGGACAGGGGCGGGAGACCCAGTACTTC.

The genes are TRBV11-2 and TRBJ2-1, with a possible D match to TRBD1 (6 bases). This CDR3 spans 11 amino acids. Per the germline V gene, CDR1 is SGHAT and CDR2 is FQNNGV. Trimming took 5 bases from V and 9 from J, leaving 8 bases between them. The CDR3 spells CASSQGGEQFF. In DNA form, the CDR3 reads TGTGCCAGCAGCCAAGGGGGTGAGCAGTTCTTC.

This clone was picked up a small number of times. The chain is built from TRBV29-1 and TRBJ2-2, with 7 bases lining up with TRBD2. With V trimmed by 7 bases and J by 2 bases, 1 base remained unmatched. The germline V gene encodes CDR1 SQVTM and CDR2 ANQGSEA. The length of the CDR3 is 12 residues. CDR3 sequence (DNA): TGCAGCGCTAGCGGCAACACCGGGGAGCTGTTTTTT. It specifies CSASGNTGELFF.

The V gene is TRBV4-2, the J gene TRBJ1-2, with a weak D call TRBD1 (5 bases). CDR3 length equals 14 residues. Germline V gives CDR1 LGHNA, CDR2 YNFKEQ. Trimming stripped 0 bases from V and 8 bases from J, with 13 bases between. The CDR3 sequence is CASSQDPGGKGYTF. The CDR3 DNA reads as TGTGCCAGCAGCCAAGATCCGGGGGGAAAAGGCTACACCTTC.

The chain joins TRBV9 to TRBJ2-1; TRBD2 matches at 11 bases. This CDR3 has 19 amino acids. Trimming took 0 bases from V and 1 from J; bases not matched to a gene: 9. The germline V gene encodes CDR1 SGDLS and CDR2 YYNGEE. The CDR3, as DNA: TGTGCCAGCAGCGTAGTTAGTAGCGGGAGGGAAAAATCCTACAATGAGCAGTTCTTC. It encodes CASSVVSSGREKSYNEQFF.

The chain recombines TRBV27 with TRBJ1-2; TRBD1 is a possible D gene (6 bases). The CDR3 extends over 16 amino acids. V was pared by 2 bases and J by 1 base, with 14 bases between. CDR1 and CDR2 from the germline V gene are MNHEY and SMNVEV (reference sequence). CDR3: CASSLGWTDFNYGYTF. CDR3 DNA: TGTGCCAGCAGTTTAGGGTGGACAGACTTTAACTATGGCTACACCTTC.

Remarks on this clone: Other DNA sequences of this sample code for an identical CDR3. This chain connects TRBV15 to TRBJ2-1, with no clear D. Looked up from germline, CDR1 is LNHNV and CDR2 is YYDKDF (reference sequence). CDR3 length: 12 amino acids. V was trimmed by 1 base and J by 4 bases, leaving 2 bases between them. The CDR3 here is CATSRAYNEQFF. Written as DNA, the CDR3 is TGTGCCACCAGCAGAGCATACAATGAGCAGTTCTTC.

V is TRBV4-2 and J is TRBJ2-7, with D unresolved. The CDR3 totals 13 residues. The V and J ends lost 4 bases and 2 bases respectively, with 9 bases between them. Germline values: CDR1 LGHNA, CDR2 YNFKEQ. The CDR3 bases are TGTGCCAGCAGCCCTCCTCTAGCCTACGAGCAGTACTTC. Its translation: CASSPPLAYEQYF.

V is TRBV6-5 and J is TRBJ1-1; D is possibly TRBD1 (5 bases). Trimming took 4 bases from V and 1 from J, leaving 13 bases between them. The CDR3 is made up of 15 amino acids. Per germline, CDR1 MNHEY and CDR2 SVGAGI. In DNA form, the CDR3 reads TGTGCCAGCAGTTCCCCCCTTCAGGGGAACACTGAAGCTTTCTTT. Translation: CASSSPLQGNTEAFF.

In its sample, this clone was seen once. V usage is TRBV11-2 and J usage is TRBJ2-7; tentative D call: TRBD2 (5 bases). Germline-derived CDR1 and CDR2 are SGHAT and FQNNGV. V was shortened by 0 bases and J by 3 bases, with 12 bases between the two germline ends. CDR3 length: 15 residues. CDR3 sequence (DNA): TGTGCCAGCAGCTTAGAATCACCTAGCTTCTACGAGCAGTACTTC. Amino acid sequence: CASSLESPSFYEQYF. The complete variable domain, with remaining parts taken from reference TRBV11-2 and TRBJ2-7, reads EAGVAQSPRYKIIEKRQSVAFWCNPISGHATLYWYQQILGQGPKLLIQFQNNGVVDDSQLPKDRFSAERLKGVDSTLKIQPAKLEDSAVYLCASSLESPSFYEQYFGPGTRLTVT.

This chain joins TRBV11-2 and TRBJ2-7; possibly TRBD1 for D (6 bases). The CDR3 extends over 14 amino acids. Germline CDR1 reads SGHAT; CDR2 reads FQNNGV. Trimming removed 5 bases at V and 3 bases at J, with 14 bases between. CDR3 residues: CASSAYRADYEQYF. CDR3 sequence (DNA): TGTGCCAGCAGCGCCTACAGGGCAGACTACGAGCAGTACTTC.

The chain couples TRBV5-4 to TRBJ1-2, with D perhaps TRBD1 (5 bases). Germline-derived CDR1 and CDR2 are SGHNT and YYREEE (reference sequence). This CDR3 is 18 amino acids long. V lost 4 bases, J lost 3 bases, and 25 bases lay in between. This CDR3 reads CASSPRYRTEGRDYGYTF. CDR3 DNA: TGTGCCAGCAGCCCGAGGTACAGGACCGAAGGTCGGGACTATGGCTACACCTTC.

The V call is TRBV6-1, the J call TRBJ2-6, with D tentatively TRBD1 (6 bases). Germline V gene data show CDR1 as MNHNS and CDR2 as SASEGT. This CDR3 is 15 amino acids long. V lost 5 bases, J lost 0 bases, and 8 bases lay in between. The CDR3 is CASSRDTSGANVLTF. The CDR3 nucleotides are TGTGCCAGCAGTAGGGACACCTCTGGGGCCAACGTCCTGACTTTC.

V gene TRBV30 combines with J gene TRBJ1-4; D ambiguous. CDR3 length equals 14 residues. V lost 2 bases and J lost 10, with 17 bases in between. Germline V lookup: CDR1 GTSNPN, CDR2 SVGIG (reference sequence). The DNA of the CDR3 is TGTGCCTGGAGTTTAGAATTCAGGATAGGAAAACTGTTTTTT. Residues: CAWSLEFRIGKLFF.

This clone was counted a single time. The V call is TRBV27, the J call TRBJ2-7; no clear D gene. Germline V gene sequence: CDR1 MNHEY, CDR2 SMNVEV (reference sequence). The CDR3 covers 15 residues. Trimming stripped 2 bases from V and 0 bases from J, with 11 bases between. The CDR3 DNA follows: TGTGCCAGCAGTTTAATGTCGCGTATCTCCTACGAGCAGTACTTC. Its protein product is CASSLMSRISYEQYF.

This clone was counted a few times. This chain connects TRBV6-1 to TRBJ2-7; D not certain. Trimming shortened V by 1 base and J by 7 bases, and 11 bases separated the two germline ends. The CDR3 loop spans 13 amino acids. Germline V gives CDR1 MNHNS, CDR2 SASEGT. CDR3 DNA sequence: TGTGCCAGCAGTGAAGTCTATATATTGGAGCAGTACTTC. Encoded protein: CASSEVYILEQYF.

V usage is TRBV27 and J usage is TRBJ2-1, with 14 bases matching TRBD2. The CDR3 totals 15 residues. In germline, CDR1 is MNHEY, CDR2 SMNVEV (reference sequence). The V gene end was trimmed by 5 bases and the J gene end by 11 bases; junction bases not matched to a gene: 8. The CDR3 DNA reads TGTGCCAGCAGTCGACTAGCGGGAGGGTGGGATAAGCAGTTCTTC. Its translation is CASSRLAGGWDKQFF.

With regard to this clone: Other DNA sequences from this sample encode an identical CDR3 as well. This chain connects TRBV28 to TRBJ2-7, with D possibly being TRBD2 (6 bases). This CDR3 is 13 amino acids long. The V gene's germline CDR1 is MDHEN and CDR2 SYDVKM. Between the trimmed V and J ends, which lost 3 bases and 7 bases, there was a span of 13 bases. CDR3 nucleotides: TGTGCCAGCAGTTTGGGGGGAGCTCGGGAGCAGTACTTC. Its protein product is CASSLGGAREQYF.

The chain employs TRBV6-6 and TRBJ1-2; D is possibly TRBD1 (6 bases). V gave up 6 bases and J gave up 4 bases, with 15 bases separating them. Looked up from germline, CDR1 is MNHNY and CDR2 is SVGAGI (reference sequence). This CDR3 has 14 amino acids. DNA for the CDR3: TGTGCCAGCAGCCTACAGGGCAGGGCCTATGGCTACACCTTC. It codes for CASSLQGRAYGYTF.

The V gene is TRBV20-1, the J gene TRBJ1-4; D gene unclear. Germline V gives CDR1 DFQATT, CDR2 SNEGSKA (reference sequence). Trimming left V 8 bases short and J 5 bases short, with 9 bases between. The CDR3 is 11 residues long. Written as DNA, the CDR3 is TGCAGTTTAGCAAAGAATGAAAAACTGTTTTTT. This sequence encodes CSLAKNEKLFF.

The CDR3 DNA follows: TGTGCCAGCTCACCCGACAGGGCCCTTGGGTACGAGCAGTACTTC. Encoded protein: CASSPDRALGYEQYF. V and J are TRBV18 and TRBJ2-7; TRBD1 aligns across 7 bases. The germline CDR1 and CDR2 sequences are KGHSH and LQKENI. The CDR3 runs 15 residues. V gave up 3 bases and J gave up 4 bases; unmatched junction bases: 9.

V gene TRBV9 combines with J gene TRBJ2-1, with D tentatively TRBD2 (6 bases). In germline, CDR1 is SGDLS, CDR2 YYNGEE. CDR3 length: 14 amino acids. Trimming stripped 0 bases from V and 4 bases from J, with 8 bases between. The CDR3 DNA reads TGTGCCAGCAGCGTAGCAAGCGGGTACAATGAGCAGTTCTTC. Its protein is CASSVASGYNEQFF.

The chain carries TRBV5-1 and TRBJ2-7, with 9 bases that match TRBD1. The germline gives CDR1 SGHRS, CDR2 YFSETQ. Losses at the gene ends were 0 bases for V and 9 bases for J; bases not matched to a gene: 10. The CDR3 sequence is 15 residues long. The CDR3 DNA sequence: TGCGCCAGCAGCTTGGAACCGGGACAGGGTCCTGGGCAGTACTTC. This codes for CASSLEPGQGPGQYF.

This chain joins TRBV19 and TRBJ1-2; TRBD1 agrees at 8 bases. Germline values: CDR1 LNHDA, CDR2 SQIVND (reference sequence). V gave up 6 bases and J gave up 5 bases; unmatched junction bases: 8. The CDR3 has 14 amino acids. The CDR3 spells CASRPGQEIYGYTF. CDR3 bases: TGTGCCAGTAGACCGGGACAGGAGATTTATGGCTACACCTTC.

The chain employs TRBV28 and TRBJ1-2; perhaps TRBD1 as D (5 bases). Germline-derived CDR1 and CDR2 are MDHEN and SYDVKM. This CDR3 is 11 amino acids long. The CDR3 nucleotides read TGTGCGACCACAGGTTTGCCGGGCTACACCTTC. Translation: CATTGLPGYTF.

The CDR3 reads CAWSVWDSSSNQPQHF. The CDR3 DNA is TGTGCCTGGAGTGTATGGGACTCGTCTAGCAATCAGCCCCAGCATTTT. The genes are TRBV30 and TRBJ1-5, with D possibly TRBD1 on 5 matching bases. The CDR3 spans 16 residues. Trimming cost V 0 bases and J 0 bases, with 12 bases left between them. Germline loops: CDR1 GTSNPN, CDR2 SVGIG (reference sequence).